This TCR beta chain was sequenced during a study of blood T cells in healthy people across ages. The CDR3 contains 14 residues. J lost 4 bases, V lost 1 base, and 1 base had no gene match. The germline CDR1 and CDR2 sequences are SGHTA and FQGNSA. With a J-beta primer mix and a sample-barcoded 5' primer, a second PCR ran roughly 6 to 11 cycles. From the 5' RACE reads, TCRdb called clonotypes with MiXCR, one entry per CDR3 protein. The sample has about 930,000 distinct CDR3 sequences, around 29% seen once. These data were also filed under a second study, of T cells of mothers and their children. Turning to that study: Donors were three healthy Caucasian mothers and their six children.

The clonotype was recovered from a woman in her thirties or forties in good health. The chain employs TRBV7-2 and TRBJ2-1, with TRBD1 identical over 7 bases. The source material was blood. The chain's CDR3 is CASSLEDRYNEQFF. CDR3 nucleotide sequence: TGTGCCAGCAGCTTAGAGGACAGGTACAATGAGCAGTTCTTC.